This is a list of T cell receptor beta chains from one sample in a study of response to subunit inactivated influenza vaccine. One entry per CDR3 protein results from TCRdb running MiXCR on the RT-PCR reads. The top ten hold 10% of the sample, which has 250,000 to 350,000 distinct CDR3 sequences, approximately 23% seen once. Sequencing was performed on PBMCs from blood, taken about 20 months after vaccination. The receptors come from a man between 50 and 75 years old who received an inactivated influenza vaccine. Both conserved end residues are part of each CDR3. A D gene is named only where the DNA matches it firmly. Size is stated for part of the rows, as once, few or many counts, or as a class when the clone is expanded.

clone_size	v_call	j_call	d_call	cdr3_nt	cdr3_aa
-	TRBV6-2/TRBV6-3	TRBJ2-1	-	TGTGCCAGCAGAGCTCCGGACTCCCCCAGGGAGCAGTTCTTC	CASRAPDSPREQFF
many	TRBV15	TRBJ2-1	TRBD1	TGTGCCACCAGCAGAACAACACGCCAGGGGGCGAGTGGGAATGAGCAGTTCTTC	CATSRTTRQGASGNEQFF
-	TRBV7-8	TRBJ2-3	TRBD2	TGTGCCAGCACCCCCCCCTGGCGGGAGGGCCTCGCTACGCAGTATTTT	CASTPPWREGLATQYF
-	TRBV7-9	TRBJ2-5	TRBD1	TGTGCCAGCAGCTTTCAGGGGGCGATCCTAGAGACCCAGTACTTC	CASSFQGAILETQYF
-	TRBV20-1	TRBJ1-5	-	TGCAGTGCTAGTAAGGGGGGTGCCGATCAGCCCCAGCATTTT	CSASKGGADQPQHF
few	TRBV15	TRBJ1-2	-	TGTGCCACCAGCAGAGACTTGGGGGGGGGCTACACCTTC	CATSRDLGGGYTF
-	TRBV20-1	TRBJ2-2	-	TGCAGTGCGGTGCACTCGAACACCGGGGAGCTGTTTTTT	CSAVHSNTGELFF
many	TRBV20-1	TRBJ1-2	TRBD1	TGCAGTGCTACGCGGACAGGGTATGGCTACACCTTC	CSATRTGYGYTF
-	TRBV20-1	TRBJ2-1	TRBD2	TGCAGTGCTCCACTCCCAAGCGGGAGGGCCGGGAATGAGCAGTTCTTC	CSAPLPSGRAGNEQFF
few	TRBV5-1	TRBJ2-1	-	TGCGCCAGCAGCTTGGTTATGGCGGACAATGAGCAGTTCTTC	CASSLVMADNEQFF
few	TRBV9	TRBJ2-2	-	TGTGCCAGCAGCCCTAGGGGGGTTTTGAGCACCGGGGAGCTGTTTTTT	CASSPRGVLSTGELFF
few	TRBV28	TRBJ1-1	-	TGTGCCAGCAGTTCGTACAGGGAGGTCACTGAAGCTTTCTTT	CASSSYREVTEAFF
many	TRBV7-6	TRBJ1-1	TRBD1	TGTGCCAGCAGCAAGCTTATAAGCAGGGGGATGAACACTGAAGCTTTCTTT	CASSKLISRGMNTEAFF
few	TRBV20-1	TRBJ1-5	TRBD1	TGCAGTGCTGGGAAGACAGGGGGCGTTCAGCCCCAGCATTTT	CSAGKTGGVQPQHF
-	TRBV25-1	TRBJ2-2	-	TGTGCCAGCAGTGAATATAAGGGGTGGGTCACGAACACCGGGGAGCTGTTTTTT	CASSEYKGWVTNTGELFF
-	TRBV14	TRBJ2-7	TRBD1	TGTGCCAGCAGCCAAGCCCCCTACCGGGACAGGAGGGTCTACGAGCAGTACTTC	CASSQAPYRDRRVYEQYF
-	TRBV3-1	TRBJ1-2	-	TGTGCCAGCAGCCAAGATGGAGGGGCGTGGGGCTACACCTTC	CASSQDGGAWGYTF
many	TRBV28	TRBJ2-7	-	TGTGCCAGCAGTGTTAGCGGAATGCTCTCCTACGAGCAGTACTTC	CASSVSGMLSYEQYF
-	TRBV5-6	TRBJ2-1	-	TGTGCCAGCAGTTATAGGACGGCTAGCTCCTACAATGAGCAGTTCTTC	CASSYRTASSYNEQFF
-	TRBV27	TRBJ2-1	TRBD2	TGTGCCAGCAGTTTAAAGTCTAGCGGGAGGCAGTTCTTC	CASSLKSSGRQFF
-	TRBV5-6	TRBJ2-5	TRBD2	TGTGCCAGCAGCTTGGTAGCGGGAGGGCCCTCGGGAGAGACCCAGTACTTC	CASSLVAGGPSGETQYF
few	TRBV5-5	TRBJ1-6	-	TGTGCCAGCAGCTTGGAACGGGGTTCACCCCTCCACTTT	CASSLERGSPLHF
few	TRBV6-2/TRBV6-3	TRBJ1-1	-	TGTGCCAGCAGCATCGTCAGGGCTGAAGCTTTCTTT	CASSIVRAEAFF
few	TRBV7-2	TRBJ2-1	TRBD2	TGTGCCAGCAGCTGGGGACTAGCCAATGAGCAGTTCTTC	CASSWGLANEQFF
-	TRBV7-9	TRBJ1-3	-	TGTGCCAGCAGCCCCCGGGGGAGCTCTGGAAACACCATATATTTT	CASSPRGSSGNTIYF
-	TRBV20-1	TRBJ1-2	-	TGCAGTGCTGAGGACAGCATGCTTTCCTATGGCTACACCTTC	CSAEDSMLSYGYTF
-	TRBV29-1	TRBJ1-2	-	TGCAGCGTCAAGGACAGCCGCAACTATGGCTACACCTTC	CSVKDSRNYGYTF
-	TRBV15	TRBJ1-4	-	TGTGCCACCAGCAGAGCGCGGGGCGTTGAAAAACTGTTTTTT	CATSRARGVEKLFF
-	TRBV20-1	TRBJ2-7	-	TGCAGTGCTAGAGGTACAGAGCAGTACTTC	CSARGTEQYF
few	TRBV13	TRBJ1-5	TRBD1	TGTGCCAGCAGCTTGGGACAGGGAATCCGTAGCAATCAGCCCCAGCATTTT	CASSLGQGIRSNQPQHF
few	TRBV12-3/TRBV12-4	TRBJ2-2	-	TGTGCCAGCAGTTTATCCGGGAACACCGGGGAGCTGTTTTTT	CASSLSGNTGELFF
many	TRBV5-1	TRBJ1-6	TRBD1	TGCGCCAGCAGCCCGATGACAGGGGGTAATTCACCCCTCCACTTT	CASSPMTGGNSPLHF
many	TRBV7-9	TRBJ1-1	TRBD1	TGTGCCAGCAGCTTAGCACAGGGGACTGAAGCTTTCTTT	CASSLAQGTEAFF
-	TRBV12-3/TRBV12-4	TRBJ1-4	-	TGTGCCAGCAGAACCGGGACCCTGGGGGAAAAACTGTTTTTT	CASRTGTLGEKLFF
-	TRBV10-3	TRBJ1-5	TRBD1	TGTGCCATCAGTGAGTCCCGACAGGGCTCCACGGTAAATCAGCCCCAGCATTTT	CAISESRQGSTVNQPQHF
few	TRBV12-2	TRBJ2-2	-	TGTGCAAGTCGCTCCCTCACGGCTAGCGGGACAACGAACACCGGGGAGCTGTTTTTT	CASRSLTASGTTNTGELFF
many	TRBV29-1	TRBJ1-2	TRBD1	TGCAGCGTTGAAGATCGAGACAGGGGGGACTATGGCTACACCTTC	CSVEDRDRGDYGYTF
-	TRBV4-3	TRBJ1-1	TRBD1	TGCGCCAGCAGCCTCCTGACAGGGGGGAGCACTGAAGCTTTCTTT	CASSLLTGGSTEAFF
many	TRBV6-1	TRBJ1-5	-	TGTGCCAGCAAACCAAACCCAGGGGGCAATCAGCCCCAGCATTTT	CASKPNPGGNQPQHF
few	TRBV5-6	TRBJ1-2	-	TGTGCCAGCAGCACCCGTCTTCAGGTATTGGGCTATGGCTACACCTTC	CASSTRLQVLGYGYTF
-	TRBV20-1	TRBJ2-3	-	TGCAGTGCTAGAGATCTTGGGGGGTGGAGCACAGATACGCAGTATTTT	CSARDLGGWSTDTQYF
many	TRBV20-1	TRBJ1-5	TRBD1	TGCAGTGCCCGGGGACAGTACAATCAGCCCCAGCATTTT	CSARGQYNQPQHF
few	TRBV4-3	TRBJ2-7	-	TGCGCCAGCAGCCCCGAATTAGCCGAGAACTACGAGCAGTACTTC	CASSPELAENYEQYF